The T cell receptor beta chain under discussion was sequenced for a study of blood T cell repertoires in COVID-19. Per the original data handling: Amplifying reference gene primers gave estimates of nucleated cell counts. Profiled with immunoSEQ multiplex PCR; TCRdb holds only in-frame clones, not every one. From that table come the V and J calls and clone size; the DNA was used to work out D and trimming. The sample lists fewer than 400,000 clones; 85% were seen once. Germline assignment: CDR1 SGDLS and CDR2 YYNGEE. V gave up 0 bases and J gave up 4 bases; unmatched junction bases: 5. The CDR3 runs to 16 residues.

The TCR was taken from a woman in her late teens or twenties with acute or convalescent COVID-19. The source material was peripheral blood. The rearrangement uses TRBV9 and TRBJ2-2; 8 bases are a match to TRBD2. In nucleotides, the CDR3 is TGTGCCAGCAGCGTAGGGAAGAGCGGGAGCACCGGGGAGCTGTTTTTT. Translation gives CASSVGKSGSTGELFF. The variable domain in full, with the rest retrieved from reference TRBV9 and TRBJ2-2, is DSGVTQTPKHLITATGQRVTLRCSPRSGDLSVYWYQQSLDQGLQFLIQYYNGEERAKGNILERFSAQQFPDLHSELNLSSLELGDSALYFCASSVGKSGSTGELFFGEGSRLTVL.